These T cell receptor beta chains were read from a single sample in a study of memory CD4+ T cells and cytomegalovirus serostatus. TCRdb's table, derived via immunoSEQ multiplex PCR, lists solely in-frame clones and lacks some. The sample lists approximately 88,000 clones; 80% were seen once. Sequencing was done on a sample of memory CD4+ T cells from blood. The receptors come from an adult in good health and CMV-seropositive. Each CDR3 is given with its conserved first and last residue. The D gene is left open where the match is weak. A clone size is listed for some rows: how often the clone was seen (once, few, many), or a class if it is expanded.

D gene: .; J gene: TRBJ1-2; V gene: TRBV7-9; clone size: .; CDR3 protein: CASSLDHETKNYGYTF; CDR3 DNA: TGTGCCAGCAGCTTAGATCACGAGACAAAGAACTATGGCTACACCTTC
D gene: .; J gene: TRBJ1-5; V gene: TRBV6-1; clone size: .; CDR3 protein: CASSESWGGDSNQPQHF; CDR3 DNA: TGTGCCAGCAGTGAGTCCTGGGGGGGGGATAGCAATCAGCCCCAGCATTTT
D gene: .; J gene: TRBJ1-4; V gene: TRBV28; clone size: .; CDR3 protein: CASRVRVGGKLFF; CDR3 DNA: TGTGCCAGCAGAGTGAGGGTGGGTGGAAAACTGTTTTTT
D gene: .; J gene: TRBJ2-1; V gene: TRBV7-2; clone size: .; CDR3 protein: CASSPGAGRYNEQFF; CDR3 DNA: TGTGCCAGCAGCCCCGGGGCAGGCCGGTACAATGAGCAGTTCTTC
D gene: TRBD1; J gene: TRBJ2-7; V gene: TRBV18; clone size: once; CDR3 protein: CASSTTGGPYEQYF; CDR3 DNA: TGTGCCAGCTCAACTACAGGGGGTCCCTACGAGCAGTACTTC
D gene: .; J gene: TRBJ1-2; V gene: TRBV21-1; clone size: .; CDR3 protein: CASSKATGGSRETPGTF; CDR3 DNA: TGTGCCAGCAGCAAAGCAACAGGGGGAAGCCGGGAGACTCCTGGCACCTTC
D gene: TRBD2; J gene: TRBJ2-7; V gene: TRBV28; clone size: .; CDR3 protein: CATGIGGGAGYEQYF; CDR3 DNA: TGTGCCACCGGAATTGGCGGGGGGGCAGGGTACGAGCAGTACTTC
D gene: .; J gene: TRBJ1-1; V gene: TRBV6-6; clone size: few; CDR3 protein: CATRQDSSDTEAFF; CDR3 DNA: TGTGCCACCCGACAGGACTCGTCGGACACTGAAGCTTTCTTT
D gene: TRBD2; J gene: TRBJ2-3; V gene: TRBV6-6; clone size: .; CDR3 protein: CASQREGTDTQYF; CDR3 DNA: TGTGCCAGTCAGCGGGAGGGCACAGATACGCAGTATTTT
D gene: TRBD2; J gene: TRBJ2-7; V gene: TRBV4-2; clone size: .; CDR3 protein: CASSQDSASGSREQYF; CDR3 DNA: TGTGCCAGCAGCCAAGATTCGGCTAGCGGGAGTAGGGAGCAGTACTTC